Listed below are T cell receptor beta chains from one sample, sequenced in a study of cytomegalovirus exposure and HLA in healthy donors. Using immunoSEQ multiplex PCR, the repertoire was profiled, and TCRdb retains in-frame clones only, with some absent. The data contain about 170,000 clones, 76% of them singletons. Sequencing used PBMCs. These receptors were taken from a female donor in good health and CMV-seronegative. The CDR3 runs from the conserved cysteine through the conserved F or W. Fields, in order: clone size, D gene, V gene, J gene, CDR3 protein, CDR3 DNA. The D gene is left open where the match is weak. Clone size appears in some rows only: once, few, many, or a class for an expanded clone.

>NA|NA|TRBV2|TRBJ1-1
CASSLQVNTEAFF
TGTGCCAGCAGTTTACAGGTGAACACTGAAGCTTTCTTT
>NA|TRBD2|TRBV18|TRBJ2-3
CASSLGTRGSGDTQYF
TGTGCCAGCTCCCTTGGGACTAGGGGTTCTGGAGATACGCAGTATTTT
>NA|TRBD1|TRBV27|TRBJ1-2
CAPRSPKVRGHRGYTF
TGTGCCCCCCGCTCCCCGAAGGTAAGGGGGCATCGTGGCTACACCTTC
>NA|TRBD1|TRBV7-3|TRBJ1-1
CASSAQTGLNTEAFF
TGTGCCAGCAGCGCTCAGACAGGGCTGAACACTGAAGCTTTCTTT
>NA|NA|TRBV7-9|TRBJ2-7
CASSPNSAWRYF
TGTGCCAGCAGCCCAAATTCTGCATGGAGGTACTTC
>few|TRBD1|TRBV18|TRBJ2-4
CASSPLSTGPNIQYF
TGTGCCAGCTCACCACTCTCGACAGGGCCGAACATTCAGTACTTC
>NA|TRBD1|TRBV23-1|TRBJ1-5
CASSPPGGQMYQPQHF
TGCGCCAGCAGTCCGCCCGGGGGACAGATGTATCAGCCCCAGCATTTT
>few|TRBD1|TRBV19|TRBJ1-1
CASSTDRGYMNTEAFF
TGTGCCAGTAGTACGGACAGGGGATACATGAACACTGAAGCTTTCTTT
>once|NA|TRBV7-9|TRBJ1-4
CASSLSDNRNEKLFF
TGTGCCAGCAGCTTATCTGATAACAGGAATGAAAAACTGTTTTTT
>NA|TRBD1|TRBV6-5|TRBJ2-7
CATEGDSSYEQYF
TGTGCCACCGAGGGGGACAGTTCCTACGAGCAGTACTTC
>NA|NA|TRBV7-9|TRBJ2-1
CASSPHPRLGNNEQFF
TGTGCCAGCAGCCCCCACCCCCGACTAGGGAACAATGAGCAGTTCTTC
>few|TRBD1|TRBV5-1|TRBJ2-4
CASSVGYPGQGRDSQYF
TGCGCCAGCAGCGTAGGTTACCCGGGACAGGGGAGGGACAGTCAGTACTTC
>NA|NA|TRBV4-3|TRBJ1-2
CASSQDPGYLRGGYTF
TGCGCCAGCAGCCAAGATCCTGGATACCTGCGCGGGGGCTACACCTTC
>NA|TRBD2|TRBV5-4|TRBJ2-1
CASKPGTSGFDEQFF
TGTGCCTCCAAGCCCGGGACTAGCGGGTTTGATGAGCAGTTCTTC
>NA|TRBD2|TRBV4-3|TRBJ2-1
CASSRGLVSYNEQFF
TGCGCCAGCAGCCGAGGACTAGTCTCTTACAATGAGCAGTTCTTC
>few|TRBD2|TRBV4-2|TRBJ2-1
CASKSGGLSYNEQFF
TGTGCCAGCAAAAGCGGGGGATTAAGTTACAATGAGCAGTTCTTC
>NA|NA|TRBV27|TRBJ2-7
CASSFLNEQYF
TGTGCCAGCAGTTTCTTAAACGAGCAGTACTTC
>NA|TRBD1|TRBV9|TRBJ2-3
CASSVATGFTDTQYF
TGTGCCAGCAGCGTAGCGACAGGGTTCACAGATACGCAGTATTTT
>NA|NA|TRBV9|TRBJ1-2
CASSVQAVSNYGYTF
TGTGCCAGCAGCGTTCAGGCAGTGTCTAACTATGGCTACACCTTC
>few|TRBD2|TRBV19|TRBJ2-1
CASSILRTRIGNEQFF
TGTGCCAGTAGTATTTTGAGGACTAGGATCGGCAATGAGCAGTTCTTC
>NA|TRBD1|TRBV29-1|TRBJ2-4
CSVQDRGNIQYF
TGCAGCGTTCAGGACAGGGGCAACATTCAGTACTTC
>once|TRBD1|TRBV28|TRBJ1-3
CASSLSGQRFGNTIYF
TGTGCCAGCAGTTTATCGGGACAGAGATTTGGAAACACCATATATTTT
>NA|TRBD2|TRBV11-2|TRBJ2-7
CASSLGLAGYEQYF
TGTGCCAGCAGCTTAGGACTAGCGGGGTACGAGCAGTACTTC
>NA|TRBD1|TRBV28|TRBJ1-2
CATEGQGNYGYTF
TGTGCCACCGAGGGACAGGGTAACTATGGCTACACCTTC
>NA|TRBD1|TRBV6-5|TRBJ1-1
CASRDSGGAEAFF
TGTGCCAGCAGGGACTCAGGGGGCGCGGAAGCTTTCTTT
>NA|TRBD1|TRBV6-5|TRBJ1-6
CASRAGTGKDSPLHF
TGTGCCAGCAGGGCCGGGACAGGGAAGGATTCACCCCTCCACTTT
>NA|TRBD2|TRBV6-6|TRBJ2-3
CASILAGADTQYF
TGTGCCAGCATCTTAGCGGGAGCAGATACGCAGTATTTT
>NA|NA|TRBV4-1|TRBJ1-1
CASSRRGMTVNPEAFF
TGCGCCAGCAGCCGCCGCGGTATGACCGTTAACCCTGAAGCTTTCTTT
>few|TRBD2|TRBV9|TRBJ2-7
CASSAGLAGSYEQYF
TGTGCCAGCAGCGCGGGACTAGCGGGCTCCTACGAGCAGTACTTC
>NA|TRBD2|TRBV5-1|TRBJ2-7
CASSAGTSGYEQYF
TGCGCCAGCAGCGCCGGGACTAGCGGGTACGAGCAGTACTTC
>NA|NA|TRBV25-1|TRBJ2-5
CAATFLETQYF
TGCGCGGCTACCTTTCTAGAGACCCAGTACTTC
>once|NA|TRBV28|TRBJ1-1
CASSLNLGGSTEAFF
TGTGCCAGCAGTTTAAATCTCGGCGGGAGCACTGAAGCTTTCTTT
>NA|TRBD2|TRBV6-5|TRBJ2-7
CASSYTSSGTSYEQYF
TGTGCCAGCAGTTACACATCTAGCGGGACCTCCTACGAGCAGTACTTC
>NA|TRBD2|TRBV4-1|TRBJ2-1
CASSLSPGLDNEQFF
TGCGCCAGCAGCCTATCACCGGGACTAGATAATGAGCAGTTCTTC
>NA|TRBD1|TRBV5-4|TRBJ1-4
CASSLGGQGAEKLFF
TGTGCCAGCAGCTTGGGAGGACAGGGGGCTGAAAAACTGTTTTTT
>NA|NA|TRBV30|TRBJ2-7
CASLRGGYEQYF
TGTGCCTCCCTAAGGGGGGGCTACGAGCAGTACTTC
>NA|NA|TRBV11-3|TRBJ2-3
CASSFGGGAGPDTQYF
TGTGCCAGCAGCTTTGGTGGGGGGGCCGGGCCAGATACGCAGTATTTT
>NA|NA|TRBV28|TRBJ1-1
CASSFRRGRAFF
TGTGCCAGCAGTTTCCGACGTGGGAGAGCTTTCTTT
>NA|TRBD2|TRBV5-1|TRBJ2-1
CASSRGTSYEQFF
TGCGCCAGCAGCAGGGGGACTAGCTATGAGCAGTTCTTC
>few|TRBD1|TRBV4-3|TRBJ1-6
CASSSTGVNSPLHF
TGCGCCAGCAGCTCGACAGGGGTTAATTCACCCCTCCACTTT
>NA|TRBD2|TRBV5-1|TRBJ2-3
CASSVTSGGNTQYF
TGCGCCAGCAGCGTGACTAGCGGGGGTAATACGCAGTATTTT
>few|TRBD2|TRBV2|TRBJ2-1
CASRTGLGGNEQFF
TGTGCCAGCAGAACGGGACTAGGCGGTAATGAGCAGTTCTTC
>NA|NA|TRBV5-1|TRBJ1-1
CASSLHGGNTEAFF
TGCGCCAGCAGCTTGCACGGGGGGAACACTGAAGCTTTCTTT
>NA|NA|TRBV11-2|TRBJ2-7
CASSHNSYEQYF
TGTGCCAGCAGCCATAACTCCTACGAGCAGTACTTC
>NA|NA|TRBV5-1|TRBJ1-1
CASSEVSGTEAFF
TGCGCCAGCAGCGAAGTCTCAGGCACTGAAGCTTTCTTT
>NA|TRBD2|TRBV7-2|TRBJ2-7
CASSLEGLVDEQYF
TGTGCCAGCAGCTTAGAAGGACTAGTGGACGAGCAGTACTTC
>NA|NA|TRBV28|TRBJ2-1
CASSLITRNNEQFF
TGTGCCAGCAGTTTAATCACTAGAAACAATGAGCAGTTCTTC
>few|NA|TRBV23-1|TRBJ2-5
CASSLRAKTQYF
TGCGCCAGCAGTCTCAGGGCGAAGACCCAGTACTTC
>NA|NA|TRBV6-6|TRBJ1-5
CASSYLGGPQHF
TGTGCCAGCAGTTACCTCGGGGGGCCCCAGCATTTT
>NA|NA|TRBV10-3|TRBJ2-7
CAISSGRNEQYF
TGTGCCATCAGTTCAGGGCGAAACGAGCAGTACTTC
>few|NA|TRBV4-3|TRBJ1-5
CASSQHPRGGASQPQHF
TGCGCCAGCAGCCAACACCCCCGGGGGGGGGCCAGTCAGCCCCAGCATTTT
>NA|TRBD2|TRBV28|TRBJ2-7
CASSTPFGRAGNEQYF
TGTGCCAGCAGTACCCCCTTCGGGAGGGCTGGGAACGAGCAGTACTTC
>NA|NA|TRBV7-2|TRBJ2-3
CASNPTGLRGSLEYF
TGTGCCAGCAACCCGACTGGACTCCGTGGTTCTCTCGAGTATTTT
>few|NA|TRBV7-9|TRBJ2-7
CASSLETGRSYEQYF
TGTGCCAGCAGCTTAGAGACAGGGAGGTCCTACGAGCAGTACTTC
>NA|NA|TRBV6-1|TRBJ1-2
CASRAGGSVVYGYTF
TGTGCCAGCAGAGCCGGGGGGTCTGTGGTCTATGGCTACACCTTC
>NA|NA|TRBV6-1|TRBJ1-1
CASSEDWAYTEAFF
TGTGCCAGCAGTGAAGATTGGGCGTACACTGAAGCTTTCTTT
>NA|TRBD1|TRBV28|TRBJ1-1
CASRDGQGNTEAFF
TGTGCCAGCAGGGACGGACAGGGGAACACTGAAGCTTTCTTT
>few|NA|TRBV29-1|TRBJ1-5
CSVVVDSDQPQHF
TGCAGCGTTGTCGTGGACAGCGATCAGCCCCAGCATTTT
>NA|TRBD1|TRBV30|TRBJ2-6
CAWSRGGPGANVLTF
TGTGCCTGGTCACGAGGGGGCCCTGGGGCCAACGTCCTGACTTTC
>NA|NA|TRBV27|TRBJ1-6
CASTLSYNSPLHF
TGTGCCAGCACCCTCTCCTATAATTCACCCCTCCACTTT